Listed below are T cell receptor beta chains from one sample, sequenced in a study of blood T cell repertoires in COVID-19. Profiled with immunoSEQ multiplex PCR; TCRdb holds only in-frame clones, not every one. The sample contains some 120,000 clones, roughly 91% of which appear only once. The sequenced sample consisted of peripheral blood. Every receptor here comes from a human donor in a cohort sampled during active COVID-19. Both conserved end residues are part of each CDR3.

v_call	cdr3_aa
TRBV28	CASSPWAASGANVLTF
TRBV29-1	CSVERYGDTFRTEAFF
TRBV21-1	CASSGLAGTFLGKNIQYF
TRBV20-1	CSASKEDSELNQPQHF
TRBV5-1	CASSLGHRRGTDTQYF
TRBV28	CASSIETGTGGTQYF
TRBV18	CASSPSTTYEQYF
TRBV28	CASSWWGFGGRTKETQYF
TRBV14	CASSQDPYTEAFF
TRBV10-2	CATRLAAAAETQYF
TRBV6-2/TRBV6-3	CASSYRTSGGEQFF
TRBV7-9	CASSFPQSAGELFF
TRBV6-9	CGRGRGASCEQYF
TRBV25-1	CASSEVSGSTDTQYF